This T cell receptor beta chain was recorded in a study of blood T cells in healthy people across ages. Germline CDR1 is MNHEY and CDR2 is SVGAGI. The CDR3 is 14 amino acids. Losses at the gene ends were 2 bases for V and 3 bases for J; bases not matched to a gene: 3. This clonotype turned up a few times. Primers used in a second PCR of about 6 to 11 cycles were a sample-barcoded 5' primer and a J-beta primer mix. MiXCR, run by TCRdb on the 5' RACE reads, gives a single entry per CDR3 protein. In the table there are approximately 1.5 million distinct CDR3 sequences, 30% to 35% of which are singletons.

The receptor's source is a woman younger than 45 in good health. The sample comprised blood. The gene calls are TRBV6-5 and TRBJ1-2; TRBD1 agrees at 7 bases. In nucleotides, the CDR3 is TGTGCCAGCAGTTACCAGGGGGAAGACTATGGCTACACCTTC. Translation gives CASSYQGEDYGYTF.